This section outlines one TCR beta chain sequence together with its context. Through a sample-barcoded 5' primer and a J-beta primer mix, a second PCR was run for roughly 7 to 11 cycles. One entry per CDR3 protein results from TCRdb running MiXCR on the 5' RACE reads. The sample has around 520,000 distinct CDR3 sequences, roughly a quarter seen once. This sample was included in a study of blood T cells in healthy people across ages. Germline V gene sequence: CDR1 SNHLY, CDR2 FYNNEI. The CDR3 loop spans 10 amino acids. V shed 8 bases and J shed 13 bases, with 15 bases lying between them. Russia was home to the donors, healthy Caucasian individuals aged roughly 6 to 100. This same sample was also part of a study on T cells of mothers and their children. From that paper: Every mother supplied over 8 million TCR beta CDR3 reads and every child 2.5 million to 3.5 million. Related and unrelated pairs show TCR recombination output that thymic selection shapes similarly.

This chain uses TRBV2 with TRBJ2-7; D unclear. The sequenced material came from blood. The clonotype was recovered from a boy aged 2 to 10 in good health. In DNA form, the CDR3 reads TGTGCCAGCTTCTTCCGAAACGTCTACTTC. Translated: CASFFRNVYF.